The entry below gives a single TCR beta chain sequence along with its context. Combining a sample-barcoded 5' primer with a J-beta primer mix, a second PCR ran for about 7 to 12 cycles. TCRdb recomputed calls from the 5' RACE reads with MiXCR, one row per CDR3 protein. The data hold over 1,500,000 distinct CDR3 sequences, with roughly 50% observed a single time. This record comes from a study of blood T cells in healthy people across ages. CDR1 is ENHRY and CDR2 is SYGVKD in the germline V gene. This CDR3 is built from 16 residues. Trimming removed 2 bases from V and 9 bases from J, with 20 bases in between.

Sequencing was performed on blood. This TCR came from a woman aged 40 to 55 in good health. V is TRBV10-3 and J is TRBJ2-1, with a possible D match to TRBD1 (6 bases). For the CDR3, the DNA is TGTGCCATCAGTGAGAAGGGGATTGGGGACACGGGTGAGCAGTTCTTC. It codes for CAISEKGIGDTGEQFF.